Shown below are 32 T cell receptor beta chains from a single sample sequenced in a study of human T cells and chemical hapten exposure. Individual cDNA molecules received unique molecular identifiers in the library. TCRdb fed the reads into MiXCR, producing one record per CDR3 protein. Of around 120,000 distinct CDR3 sequences in the sample, more than 8.5% were seen once. From whole blood left unfractionated, total RNA was extracted. The sample taken for sequencing was whole blood. These receptors originate from a human donor in good health. Some clones in this sample may be carry-over from other donors' samples.

Turning to this clonotype: Relative to the germline gene, one junction end is altered; a read error may explain this. The chain combines TRBV6-2 or TRBV6-3 with TRBJ2-7, with TRBD1 matching 8 bases. The CDR3 covers 18 residues. Germline-derived CDR1 and CDR2 are MNHEY and SVGEGT. CDR3: CANSPTSRQGNGAREQYF. CDR3 bases: TGTGCCAACAGTCCGACGTCCAGACAGGGGAATGGGGCTCGCGAGCAGTACTTC.

With respect to this clonotype: A read error may be the cause here, since a much bigger clone is one base away. The V and J genes are TRBV5-4 and TRBJ2-3, with D hard to call. The CDR3 spans 15 residues. Between the trimmed V and J ends, which lost 0 bases and 0 bases, there was a span of 8 bases. The germline gives CDR1 SGHNT, CDR2 YYREEE (reference sequence). For the CDR3, the DNA is TGTGCCAGCAGCTTGGAGGCGTTTAGCACAGATACGCAGTATTTT. Translated, it gives CASSLEAFSTDTQYF.

This sequence joins TRBV19 and TRBJ2-3, with D possibly TRBD2 on 5 matching bases. The germline CDR1 and CDR2 sequences are LNHDA and SQIVND (reference sequence). V was trimmed by 7 bases and J by 5 bases, leaving 16 bases between them. The length of the CDR3 is 14 residues. The CDR3: CASTNRGSGDTQYF. The DNA of the CDR3 is TGTGCCAGTACGAATCGGGGTAGTGGAGATACGCAGTATTTT.

The chain recombines TRBV4-3 with TRBJ2-1; 7 bases fit TRBD1. The germline CDR1 and CDR2 sequences are LGHNA and YSLEER. Trimming took 0 bases from V and 7 from J; bases not matched to a gene: 6. CDR3 length equals 15 residues. The chain's CDR3 is CASSQDVLRGNEQFF. CDR3 sequence (DNA): TGCGCCAGCAGCCAAGATGTGCTCAGGGGGAATGAGCAGTTCTTC.

The rearrangement links TRBV27 to TRBJ1-5, with no clear D. Trimming removed 1 base at V and 5 bases at J, with 6 bases between. CDR1 MNHEY and CDR2 SMNVEV come from the germline V gene (reference sequence). The CDR3 runs 13 residues. CDR3 coding DNA: TGTGCCAGCAGTTTATACGGGGATCAGCCCCAGCATTTT. Amino acids: CASSLYGDQPQHF.

This clonotype showed up many times. This sequence joins TRBV7-2 and TRBJ2-7, with D unresolved. The CDR3 length is 13 residues. V was shortened by 0 bases and J by 1 base, with 4 bases between the two germline ends. CDR1 is SGHTA and CDR2 is FQGNSA in the germline V gene. The chain's CDR3 is CASSLAESYEQYF. CDR3 bases: TGTGCCAGCAGCTTAGCGGAATCCTACGAGCAGTACTTC.

This clonotype was seen more than once but under ten times. CDR3 in DNA: TGTGCCAGCAGTGCCCAGAGATCCTACGAGCAGTACTTC. Translated, it gives CASSAQRSYEQYF. J is TRBJ2-7 and V is TRBV6-6; D is ambiguous. Trimming removed 5 bases from V and 1 base from J, with 9 bases in between. Germline V gene lookup returns CDR1 MNHNY and CDR2 SVGAGI (reference sequence). The CDR3 contains 13 residues.

This rearrangement joins TRBV6-5 to TRBJ2-7; 7 bases match TRBD1. CDR1 is MNHEY, CDR2 SVGAGI, per germline. J lost 9 bases, V lost 0 bases, and 14 bases had no gene match. This CDR3 comprises 16 residues. The CDR3 loop is CASSYSTGTPIIRQYF. Here the CDR3 DNA reads TGTGCCAGCAGTTACTCGACAGGGACACCGATTATTCGGCAGTACTTC.

This clonotype occurred many times. The chain uses TRBV5-1 and TRBJ2-1; D might be TRBD1 (5 bases). This CDR3 has 14 amino acids. V lost 4 bases to trimming and J lost 8 bases, with 16 bases between them. The germline V gene has CDR1 SGHRS and CDR2 YFSETQ. The CDR3 is CASSTRVGADEQFF. The CDR3 coding sequence is TGCGCCAGCAGCACTCGGGTTGGGGCTGATGAGCAGTTCTTC.

This clonotype has just a few counts. The CDR3 is CSVVPDLITGELFF. The CDR3 DNA reads TGCAGCGTTGTCCCCGACTTAATTACCGGGGAGCTGTTTTTT. The V gene is TRBV29-1, the J gene TRBJ2-2; D call uncertain. The V end was cut by 4 bases, the J end by 5 bases, with 14 bases between. The CDR3 is made up of 14 amino acids. Germline V gene lookup returns CDR1 SQVTM and CDR2 ANQGSEA.

The rearrangement links TRBV6-1 to TRBJ1-1, with a possible D match to TRBD1 (6 bases). The ends were cut back, 4 bases at V and 1 base at J, with 13 bases in the middle. The CDR3 loop spans 15 amino acids. Germline V CDR1 and CDR2: MNHNS, SASEGT. CDR3 in amino acids: CASSALTGRNTEAFF. DNA for the CDR3: TGTGCCAGCAGTGCACTGACAGGCCGGAACACTGAAGCTTTCTTT.

This clonotype was found a few times. The chain couples TRBV5-4 to TRBJ2-2; possible D gene TRBD1, 6 bases. Germline lookup yields CDR1 SGHNT and CDR2 YYREEE (reference sequence). V was shortened by 4 bases and J by 4 bases, with 14 bases between the two germline ends. The CDR3 has 15 residues. CDR3 nucleotides: TGTGCCAGCAGCCCGTGGACAGTTGGCACCGGGGAGCTGTTTTTT. Its protein product is CASSPWTVGTGELFF.

This clonotype came up a few times. The chain combines TRBV20-1 with TRBJ1-1; D remains ambiguous. V dropped 3 bases and J dropped 6 bases, with 8 bases sitting between them. Germline assignment: CDR1 DFQATT and CDR2 SNEGSKA (reference sequence). This CDR3 contains 11 residues. CDR3 residues: CSARPSAEAFF. As DNA, the CDR3 is TGCAGTGCTAGGCCCTCGGCTGAAGCTTTCTTT.

This clonotype showed up just a few times. For the CDR3, the DNA is TGTGCCAGCAGCTTGTATCAGGGGTCGAATTCACCCCTCCACTTT. This gives the protein CASSLYQGSNSPLHF. The chain recombines TRBV11-2 with TRBJ1-6; D may be TRBD1 (6 bases). Germline V CDR1 and CDR2: SGHAT, FQNNGV. The CDR3 is 15 amino acids. Trimming took off 3 bases at V and 7 bases at J, with 13 bases between the two ends.

This clonotype showed up many times. CDR3: CASSYSEPYGYTF. Written as DNA, the CDR3 is TGTGCCAGCAGTTACTCGGAGCCCTATGGCTACACCTTC. V gene TRBV6-2 or TRBV6-3 combines with J gene TRBJ1-2; no firm D call. The ends were cut back, 0 bases at V and 4 bases at J, with 6 bases in the middle. There are 13 residues in the CDR3. CDR1 is MNHEY and CDR2 is SVGEGT in the germline V gene.

The chain is built from TRBV7-9 and TRBJ2-2; D is possibly TRBD1 or TRBD2 (6 bases each). The CDR3 contains 18 residues. Trimming pared 4 bases from V and 6 bases from J, leaving 24 bases between. Germline V CDR1 and CDR2: SEHNR, FQNEAQ (reference sequence). The CDR3 sequence is CASSSPDRRGGGAGELFF. As DNA, the CDR3 is TGTGCCAGCAGCTCCCCCGACAGGAGGGGTGGAGGGGCCGGGGAGCTGTTTTTT.

This clonotype occurred a few times. CDR3 in DNA: TGTGCCAGCAGTTGGGACAGGGGAGATCAGCCCCAGCATTTT. It encodes CASSWDRGDQPQHF. The chain recombines TRBV12-3 or TRBV12-4 with TRBJ1-5; 10 bases fit TRBD1. This CDR3 comprises 14 residues. Losses at the gene ends were 4 bases for V and 5 bases for J; bases not matched to a gene: 2.

In its sample, this clonotype was seen a few times. The chain links TRBV5-6 to TRBJ2-7; D unclear. V was shortened by 1 base and J by 2 bases, with 4 bases between the two germline ends. Germline V lookup: CDR1 SGHDT, CDR2 YYEEEE. CDR3 size: 12 residues. CDR3 amino acids: CASSLQAYEQYF. The CDR3 DNA is TGTGCCAGCAGCTTGCAGGCCTACGAGCAGTACTTC.

This clonotype was recorded many times. The chain employs TRBV5-1 and TRBJ2-1, with D unresolved. This CDR3 is built from 16 residues. Trimming shortened V by 6 bases and J by 0 bases, and 16 bases separated the two germline ends. Germline-derived CDR1 and CDR2 are SGHRS and YFSETQ. CDR3 nucleotides: TGCGCCAGCACCCTCGCTGGCGGTAGCTCCTACAATGAGCAGTTCTTC. It encodes CASTLAGGSSYNEQFF.

The chain has TRBV5-1 and TRBJ2-5; D gene uncertain. Germline V gene lookup returns CDR1 SGHRS and CDR2 YFSETQ. CDR3 length equals 14 residues. The V gene lost 4 bases and the J gene lost 5 bases, with 15 bases spanning the gap. Here the CDR3 DNA reads TGCGCCAGCAGCAGATACCAGGACGGGGAGACCCAGTACTTC. It encodes CASSRYQDGETQYF. The variable domain in full, completed from reference TRBV5-1 and TRBJ2-5, reads KAGVTQTPRYLIKTRGQQVTLSCSPISGHRSVSWYQQTPGQGLQFLFEYFSETQRNKGNFPGRFSGRQFSNSRSEMNVSTLELGDSALYLCASSRYQDGETQYFGPGTRLLVL.

The genes are TRBV29-1 and TRBJ1-1; no reliable D call. Trimming left V 6 bases short and J 1 base short, with 15 bases between. Germline CDR1 and CDR2: SQVTM and ANQGSEA. The CDR3 has 14 amino acids. CDR3 amino acids: CSVSRAPPNTEAFF. CDR3 bases: TGCAGCGTGAGCCGGGCCCCACCGAACACTGAAGCTTTCTTT.

This clonotype was picked up many times. The chain uses TRBV6-2 or TRBV6-3 and TRBJ2-3; 7 bases agree with TRBD2. After removal of 0 bases from V and 5 bases from J, the junction contained 8 bases not matched to a gene. CDR1 and CDR2 from the germline V gene are MNHEY and SVGEGT. CDR3 length equals 16 residues. CDR3 sequence reads: CASSYSRLAMEDTQYF. The CDR3 bases are TGTGCCAGCAGTTACTCGCGACTAGCCATGGAAGATACGCAGTATTTT.

Many counts were recorded for this clonotype. CDR3: CASSQDGEMNTEAFF. The CDR3 region has the DNA TGCGCCAGCAGCCAAGATGGGGAGATGAACACTGAAGCTTTCTTT. This sequence joins TRBV4-1 and TRBJ1-1; D gene ambiguous. V lost 0 bases to trimming and J lost 0 bases, with 8 bases between them. The germline V gene has CDR1 MGHRA and CDR2 YSYEKL. The CDR3 is made up of 15 amino acids.

This clonotype has a count of ten or more. The chain joins TRBV11-2 to TRBJ2-7; TRBD1 aligns across 11 bases. CDR1 and CDR2 (germline): SGHAT, FQNNGV. This CDR3 comprises 15 residues. The trim removed 5 bases at V and 5 bases at J, leaving 8 bases unmatched. CDR3 sequence reads: CASSTPDRGLNEQYF. The CDR3 region has the DNA TGTGCCAGCAGCACCCCGGACAGGGGGCTCAACGAGCAGTACTTC.

This clonotype was recorded at least ten times. The chain combines TRBV10-2 with TRBJ2-5; D gene uncertain. This CDR3 is 11 amino acids long. In germline, CDR1 is WSHSY, CDR2 SAAADI. Trimming cost V 4 bases and J 5 bases, with 5 bases left between them. CDR3 sequence (DNA): TGCGCCAGCAGTGTGGGGGAGACCCAGTACTTC. This codes for CASSVGETQYF.

V is TRBV27 and J is TRBJ1-6; no clear D. Germline V gives CDR1 MNHEY, CDR2 SMNVEV (reference sequence). This CDR3 is built from 14 residues. The V end was cut by 6 bases, the J end by 6 bases, with 12 bases between. This CDR3 is CASSQKDSNSPLHF. Written as DNA, the CDR3 is TGTGCCAGCAGCCAGAAGGACTCTAATTCACCCCTCCACTTT.

The chain combines TRBV7-2 with TRBJ2-2; D not resolved. CDR3 size: 11 residues. The V and J ends lost 2 bases and 7 bases respectively, with 2 bases between them. The germline gives CDR1 SGHTA, CDR2 FQGNSA. DNA for the CDR3: TGTGCCAGCAGCTTATTCGGGGAGCTGTTTTTT. This translates into CASSLFGELFF.

V gene TRBV19 combines with J gene TRBJ2-5; 7 positions agree with TRBD1. Germline CDR1 and CDR2: LNHDA and SQIVND (reference sequence). The CDR3 totals 14 residues. Trimming removed 5 bases from V and 2 bases from J; junction bases left unmatched: 5. The CDR3 region is CASSPYRGQETQYF. The CDR3 bases are TGTGCCAGTAGTCCTTACAGGGGACAAGAGACCCAGTACTTC. Drawing the rest from reference TRBV19 and TRBJ2-5, the complete variable domain is DGGITQSPKYLFRKEGQNVTLSCEQNLNHDAMYWYRQDPGQGLRLIYYSQIVNDFQKGDIAEGYSVSREKKESFPLTVTSAQKNPTAFYLCASSPYRGQETQYFGPGTRLLVL.

This clonotype was detected many times. This rearrangement joins TRBV20-1 to TRBJ2-7; 8 positions agree with TRBD1. J gave up 3 bases and V 5 bases, and 6 bases lay outside the gene matches. The CDR3 consists of 13 residues. Germline V gene lookup returns CDR1 DFQATT and CDR2 SNEGSKA (reference sequence). CDR3 DNA sequence: TGCAGTGCTCGGACAGGGTTAAACTACGAGCAGTACTTC. It specifies CSARTGLNYEQYF.

The chain has TRBV12-3 or TRBV12-4 and TRBJ2-3; 7 bases agree with TRBD2. V was clipped by 3 bases and J by 7 bases; unmatched bases: 10. CDR3 size: 15 residues. This CDR3 reads CASSFGGENRYTQYF. The CDR3 DNA sequence: TGTGCCAGCAGTTTTGGGGGGGAGAACCGGTATACGCAGTATTTT.

The chain recombines TRBV12-3 or TRBV12-4 with TRBJ2-7; TRBD1 matches at 9 bases. The CDR3 is 15 amino acids. The junction had 2 bases not matched to a gene; V was cut back by 2 bases and J by 0 bases. The CDR3 region is CASSLRTGASYEQYF. DNA of the CDR3: TGTGCCAGCAGTTTAAGGACAGGGGCCTCCTACGAGCAGTACTTC.

This clonotype was seen many times. The rearrangement links TRBV7-9 to TRBJ1-4; 7 bases fit TRBD1. The germline V gene has CDR1 SEHNR and CDR2 FQNEAQ (reference sequence). The CDR3 has 16 residues. Trimming removed 1 base from V and 6 bases from J; junction bases left unmatched: 8. DNA of the CDR3: TGTGCCAGCAGCTTAGGGGACAGAGGCCACCATGAAAAACTGTTTTTT. It specifies CASSLGDRGHHEKLFF.